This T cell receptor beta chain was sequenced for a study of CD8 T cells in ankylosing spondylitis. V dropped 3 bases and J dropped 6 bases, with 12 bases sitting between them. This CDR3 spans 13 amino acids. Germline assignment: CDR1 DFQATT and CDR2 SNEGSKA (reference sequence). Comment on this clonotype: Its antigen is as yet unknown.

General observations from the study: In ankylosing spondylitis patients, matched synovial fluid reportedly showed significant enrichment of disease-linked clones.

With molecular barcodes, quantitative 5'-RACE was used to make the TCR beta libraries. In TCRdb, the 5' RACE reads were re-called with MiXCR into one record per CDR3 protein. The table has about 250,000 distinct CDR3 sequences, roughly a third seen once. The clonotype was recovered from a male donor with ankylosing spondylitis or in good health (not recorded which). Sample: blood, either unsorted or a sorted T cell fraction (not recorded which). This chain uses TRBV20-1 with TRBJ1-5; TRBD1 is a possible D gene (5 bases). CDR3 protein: CSARGLRGQPQHF. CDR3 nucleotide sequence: TGCAGTGCTAGGGGACTAAGGGGTCAGCCCCAGCATTTT.